What follows describes a single T cell receptor beta chain. Its specificity is not known. Germline CDR1 reads LNHDA; CDR2 reads SQIVND (reference sequence). Trimming left V 3 bases short and J 4 bases short, with 12 bases between. The CDR3 sequence is 14 residues long. This record belongs to a study of a mutant IDH1 vaccine in newly diagnosed glioma. Study summary: At weeks 1, 3, 5, 7, 11, 15, 19 and 23, patients received a vaccination, eight in all.

Time point given: week 23, last vaccination. The investigators gave 300 ug of mutant IDH1 20-mer peptide in each vaccine dose, together with topical imiquimod. New IDH1-mutant, ATRX-lost WHO grade 3 or 4 astrocytomas occurred in donors. Only in-frame clones appear in the TCRdb table, and some are missing; sequencing was by immunoSEQ multiplex PCR. This sample yields 65,000 or so clones, of which 80% to 90% are seen a single time; 4% belongs to the top ten. The receptor was derived from a man aged 25 to 40 with glioma. The sequencing used PBMCs, collected from a glioma patient whose treatment included an IDH1 peptide vaccine. The V call is TRBV19, the J call TRBJ2-5; D is unclear. The CDR3 nucleotides are TGTGCCAGTAGTATCCGGAAGGGAAGAGAGACCCAGTACTTC. The encoded protein is CASSIRKGRETQYF.